Each of the 21 T cell receptor beta chains below was sequenced from the same sample in a study of T cells in localized non-small cell lung cancer. The protocol was immunoSEQ multiplex PCR, while the TCRdb copy is restricted to in-frame clones and leaves out a portion. Of about 4,800 clones listed, about 33% are singletons. This material consisted of lung tumor tissue, taken before any cancer treatment. The receptor set was obtained from a woman aged 35 to 70 with stage II squamous cell lung carcinoma.

This clone was counted a few times. J is TRBJ2-7 and V is TRBV28; perhaps TRBD2 as D (5 bases). Germline loops: CDR1 MDHEN, CDR2 SYDVKM. V lost 3 bases to trimming and J lost 0 bases, with 18 bases between them. There are 17 residues in the CDR3. The chain's CDR3 is CASSFPSGRATSYEQYF. As DNA, the CDR3 is TGTGCCAGCAGTTTCCCCTCGGGAAGGGCGACCTCCTACGAGCAGTACTTC.

The V gene is TRBV6-8, the J gene TRBJ2-2; D possibly corresponds to TRBD2 (6 bases). The CDR3 has 13 amino acids. V lost 6 bases and J 7 bases, leaving 12 bases between the germline ends. Germline V gene data show CDR1 as MNHGY and CDR2 as SAAAGT. This CDR3 is CASSGGYSGELFF. CDR3 nucleotide sequence: TGTGCCAGCAGCGGGGGATACAGCGGGGAGCTGTTTTTT.

V is TRBV19 and J is TRBJ1-5; no clear D. Trimming shortened V by 5 bases and J by 10 bases, and 21 bases separated the two germline ends. Germline lookup yields CDR1 LNHDA and CDR2 SQIVND (reference sequence). The CDR3 runs 15 residues. CDR3 sequence (DNA): TGTGCCAGTAGTCAAAGGGTGGTAGGAGGGATACCCCAGCATTTT. This encodes CASSQRVVGGIPQHF.

The table lists this clone with a few counts. V usage is TRBV5-1 and J usage is TRBJ2-1; 10 nucleotides agree with TRBD2. After removal of 7 bases from V and 7 bases from J, the junction contained 11 bases not matched to a gene. CDR1 and CDR2 (germline): SGHRS, YFSETQ. The CDR3 has 15 amino acids. Here the CDR3 reads CASSAGLAKGNEQFF. The CDR3 bases are TGCGCCAGCTCGGCGGGACTAGCGAAGGGAAATGAGCAGTTCTTC.

This chain uses TRBV28 with TRBJ2-5; a weak D match, TRBD1 (5 bases). The germline V and J ends were trimmed by 4 bases and 2 bases, with 14 bases remaining between them. The CDR3 loop spans 15 amino acids. Germline V gene sequence: CDR1 MDHEN, CDR2 SYDVKM. The CDR3 DNA reads TGTGCCAGCAGTTCCAACCGACAGCAACAAGAGACCCAGTACTTC. It encodes CASSSNRQQQETQYF.

The rearrangement links TRBV5-1 to TRBJ2-7; no firm D call. Germline CDR1 reads SGHRS; CDR2 reads YFSETQ. V lost 0 bases and J 1 base, leaving 8 bases between the germline ends. The CDR3 totals 14 residues. The CDR3 protein is CASSLDASSYEQYF. In DNA form, the CDR3 reads TGCGCCAGCAGCTTGGACGCCAGTTCCTACGAGCAGTACTTC.

This clone was detected only a few times. This chain connects TRBV6-8 to TRBJ2-7; TRBD1 matches at 8 bases. Germline assignment: CDR1 MNHGY and CDR2 SAAAGT. V trimming: 6 bases; J trimming: 7 bases; junction bases outside the gene matches: 11. The CDR3 runs to 14 residues. Written as DNA, the CDR3 is TGTGCCAGCAGCCCCGGGACAGGCCCTGAGGAGCAGTACTTC. It is translated as CASSPGTGPEEQYF.

Within the sample, this clone is medium-sized (0.01 to 0.1%). The chain carries TRBV19 and TRBJ1-1, with a weak D call TRBD1 (6 bases). The germline V and J ends were trimmed by 2 bases and 4 bases, with 14 bases remaining between them. Germline loops: CDR1 LNHDA, CDR2 SQIVND (reference sequence). The CDR3 is made up of 15 amino acids. CDR3 sequence (DNA): TGTGCCAGTAGTATATCTCCAGGGGCGGGCACTGAAGCTTTCTTT. It specifies CASSISPGAGTEAFF. The whole variable domain, remainder taken from reference TRBV19 and TRBJ1-1, is DGGITQSPKYLFRKEGQNVTLSCEQNLNHDAMYWYRQDPGQGLRLIYYSQIVNDFQKGDIAEGYSVSREKKESFPLTVTSAQKNPTAFYLCASSISPGAGTEAFFGQGTRLTVV.

The V gene is TRBV28, the J gene TRBJ2-1; D perhaps matches TRBD1 (6 bases). Per the germline V gene, CDR1 is MDHEN and CDR2 is SYDVKM. The CDR3 covers 14 residues. Trimming pared 6 bases from V and 9 bases from J, leaving 18 bases between. The CDR3 spells CASSRPTGSSEQFF. The CDR3 nucleotides read TGTGCCAGCAGCCGACCTACAGGGTCTAGTGAGCAGTTCTTC.

The gene calls are TRBV5-1 and TRBJ2-1; 9 bases are a match to TRBD2. V lost 0 bases and J lost 6; bases outside the gene matches: 1. CDR1 and CDR2 (germline): SGHRS, YFSETQ. The length of the CDR3 is 14 residues. The CDR3 protein is CASSLVLAGNEQFF. The DNA for the CDR3 is TGCGCCAGCAGCTTGGTACTAGCGGGCAATGAGCAGTTCTTC.

CDR3: CASSLSRNTEAFF. The DNA of the CDR3 is TGTGCCAGCAGTTTATCCCGGAACACTGAAGCTTTCTTT. V and J are TRBV28 and TRBJ1-1, with D hard to call. CDR3 length: 13 residues. Looked up from germline, CDR1 is MDHEN and CDR2 is SYDVKM. V lost 1 base, J lost 1 base, and 4 bases lay in between.

This clone has only a few counts. The V and J genes are TRBV10-3 and TRBJ2-3, with a possible D match to TRBD2 (5 bases). Per the germline V gene, CDR1 is ENHRY and CDR2 is SYGVKD. Between the trimmed V and J ends, which lost 10 bases and 3 bases, there was a span of 14 bases. The CDR3 runs 13 residues. This chain's CDR3 is CASGPPGTDTQYF. CDR3 in DNA: TGTGCCAGCGGCCCCCCGGGGACAGATACGCAGTATTTT.

This chain's CDR3 is CATSSGGSTDTQYF. In DNA form, the CDR3 reads TGTGCCACCAGCAGTGGTGGGAGCACAGATACGCAGTATTTT. The chain joins TRBV15 to TRBJ2-3; D remains unclear. This CDR3 has 14 amino acids. With 3 bases removed from V and 0 bases from J, the gap between germline ends came to 7 bases. Germline V gene lookup returns CDR1 LNHNV and CDR2 YYDKDF (reference sequence). Full variable domain (outside the CDR3, taken from reference TRBV15 and TRBJ2-3): DAMVIQNPRYQVTQFGKPVTLSCSQTLNHNVMYWYQQKSSQAPKLLFHYYDKDFNNEADTPDNFQSRRPNTSFCFLDIRSPGLGDTAMYLCATSSGGSTDTQYFGPGTRLTVL.

The rearrangement joins TRBV9 to TRBJ1-1; 7 bases line up with TRBD1. The CDR3 spans 13 residues. Germline V gene lookup returns CDR1 SGDLS and CDR2 YYNGEE. Trimming took 5 bases from V and 1 from J; bases not matched to a gene: 2. The CDR3 DNA reads as TGTGCCAGCAGTGGGGACAGGAACACTGAAGCTTTCTTT. It is translated as CASSGDRNTEAFF. Complete variable domain (other parts from reference TRBV9 and TRBJ1-1): DSGVTQTPKHLITATGQRVTLRCSPRSGDLSVYWYQQSLDQGLQFLIQYYNGEERAKGNILERFSAQQFPDLHSELNLSSLELGDSALYFCASSGDRNTEAFFGQGTRLTVV.

This chain joins TRBV27 and TRBJ2-3, with D uncertain. CDR3 length: 16 residues. The germline V gene encodes CDR1 MNHEY and CDR2 SMNVEV (reference sequence). V gave up 6 bases and J gave up 7 bases, with 23 bases separating them. The CDR3 coding sequence is TGTGCCAGCAGCCGTACCGGGTCCCCTTTATTAAATACGCAGTATTTT. Its translation is CASSRTGSPLLNTQYF.

This clone was seen a few times. This chain links TRBV19 with TRBJ2-3; weak D call: TRBD2 (6 bases). Trimming shortened V by 3 bases and J by 5 bases, and 6 bases separated the two germline ends. Germline V gene lookup returns CDR1 LNHDA and CDR2 SQIVND (reference sequence). This CDR3 has 12 residues. CDR3 nucleotides: TGTGCCAGTAGTATGGGAGGAGATACGCAGTATTTT. This codes for CASSMGGDTQYF.

The chain carries TRBV29-1 and TRBJ1-5, with a weak D call TRBD1 (6 bases). This CDR3 is built from 13 residues. Germline-derived CDR1 and CDR2 are SQVTM and ANQGSEA. V was trimmed by 5 bases and J by 3 bases, leaving 11 bases between them. The CDR3 here is CSVRDNYNQPQHF. In nucleotides, the CDR3 is TGCAGCGTTCGGGACAACTACAATCAGCCCCAGCATTTT.

The V call is TRBV10-3, the J call TRBJ2-7, with D unclear. V dropped 10 bases and J dropped 1 base, with 17 bases sitting between them. This CDR3 has 14 amino acids. Germline CDR1 reads ENHRY; CDR2 reads SYGVKD. The CDR3 protein is CASTVHGISYEQYF. CDR3 sequence (DNA): TGTGCCAGTACTGTCCACGGCATTTCCTACGAGCAGTACTTC.

The chain combines TRBV11-3 with TRBJ2-1; the match to TRBD2 covers 9 bases. V dropped 5 bases and J dropped 7; count of bases not matched to a gene: 21. CDR3 length: 19 amino acids. CDR1 and CDR2 (germline): SGHNT, YENEEA. For the CDR3, the DNA is TGTGCCAGCAGCCTCATCTCCGGGACTAGCACCCGAAGGGAAAATGAGCAGTTCTTC. Translated: CASSLISGTSTRRENEQFF. Combining the CDR3 with reference TRBV11-3 and TRBJ2-1 gives the whole variable domain EAGVVQSPRYKIIEKKQPVAFWCNPISGHNTLYWYLQNLGQGPELLIRYENEEAVDDSQLPKDRFSAERLKGVDSTLKIQPAELGDSAVYLCASSLISGTSTRRENEQFFGPGTRLTVL.

The chain carries TRBV29-1 and TRBJ2-1; D may correspond to TRBD1 or TRBD2 (6 bases each). Germline assignment: CDR1 SQVTM and CDR2 ANQGSEA. CDR3 length equals 13 residues. V dropped 6 bases and J dropped 15 bases, with 24 bases sitting between them. The CDR3 DNA is TGCAGCGTAGCAAGTAGGGGGGACAATCCTTCGTTCTTC. Translation gives CSVASRGDNPSFF.

This clone was seen a few times. V usage is TRBV13 and J usage is TRBJ1-2; 7 nucleotides line up with TRBD1. Germline-derived CDR1 and CDR2 are PRHDT and FYEKMQ (reference sequence). The CDR3 loop spans 14 amino acids. With V trimmed by 0 bases and J by 2 bases, 0 bases remained unmatched. For the CDR3, the DNA is TGTGCCAGCAGCTTAGGGACAGGGAACTATGGCTACACCTTC. Translation gives CASSLGTGNYGYTF.